A single sample gave rise to the 7 T cell receptor beta chains below, sequenced in a study of shared clonotypes between healthy human individuals. This table comes from immunoSEQ multiplex PCR, and its TCRdb copy is limited to in-frame clones, with some not included. The table records roughly 2.5 million clones, over 85% of them present only once. What was sequenced was naive CD4+ T cells sorted from blood. Noted subset: CD45RA+ positively selected. The receptors were sampled from a man younger than 30 in good health.

The V and J genes are TRBV10-3 and TRBJ1-2; TRBD1 matches at 8 bases. The germline gives CDR1 ENHRY, CDR2 SYGVKD. J lost 13 bases, V lost 3 bases, and 10 bases had no gene match. The CDR3 runs 13 residues. CDR3 amino acids: CAISDFETGAGTF. The CDR3 bases are TGTGCCATCAGTGACTTTGAGACAGGGGCCGGCACCTTC.

The CDR3 spells CASRPTGDNEKLFF. Written as DNA, the CDR3 is TGTGCCAGCAGACCGACAGGGGATAATGAAAAACTGTTTTTT. This chain joins TRBV6-6 and TRBJ1-4; TRBD1 aligns across 8 bases. The J segment lost 4 bases and the V segment lost 6 bases, leaving 4 bases of the junction unmatched. There are 14 residues in the CDR3. CDR1 MNHNY and CDR2 SVGAGI come from the germline V gene (reference sequence).

The J gene is TRBJ2-3, the V gene TRBV7-6, with TRBD1 identical over 7 bases. The V and J ends lost 5 bases and 7 bases, in that order; junction bases with no gene match: 12. CDR1 and CDR2 (germline): SGHVS, FNYEAQ. The CDR3 spans 15 residues. CDR3 sequence: CASSRQSLQGYTQYF. The CDR3 nucleotides read TGTGCCAGCAGCCGCCAGAGCTTACAGGGGTATACGCAGTATTTT. The full variable domain, rest sourced from reference TRBV7-6 and TRBJ2-3, is GAGVSQSPRYKVTKRGQDVALRCDPISGHVSLYWYRQALGQGPEFLTYFNYEAQQDKSGLPNDRFSAERPEGSISTLTIQRTEQRDSAMYRCASSRQSLQGYTQYFGPGTRLTVL.

The J gene is TRBJ2-5, the V gene TRBV27; D may be TRBD2 (6 bases). CDR3 length equals 17 residues. V was clipped by 4 bases and J by 5 bases, with 23 bases between them. CDR1 is MNHEY, CDR2 SMNVEV, per germline (reference sequence). CDR3 nucleotide sequence: TGTGCCAGCAGTTCTAAGGCTCTAGCGAGGGGCAGGGAGACCCAGTACTTC. Translating gives CASSSKALARGRETQYF.

This chain joins TRBV28 and TRBJ2-3; TRBD2 aligns across 10 bases. The J segment lost 8 bases and the V segment lost 6 bases, leaving 20 bases of the junction unmatched. This CDR3 comprises 18 residues. From germline, CDR1 is MDHEN and CDR2 SYDVKM. Here the CDR3 reads CASSLTHPPAGGPGTQYF. Here the CDR3 DNA reads TGTGCCAGCAGCCTCACTCACCCTCCAGCGGGGGGGCCAGGTACGCAGTATTTT.

In this sample, this clone turned up once. The V and J genes are TRBV19 and TRBJ2-2, with D unclear. The CDR3 extends over 13 amino acids. Looked up from germline, CDR1 is LNHDA and CDR2 is SQIVND (reference sequence). V lost 3 bases to trimming and J lost 6 bases, with 8 bases between them. The CDR3 sequence: CASSIEGSGELFF. DNA of the CDR3: TGTGCCAGTAGTATCGAAGGGTCCGGGGAGCTGTTTTTT.

The chain joins TRBV6-1 to TRBJ1-4; a weak D match, TRBD1 (6 bases). Trimming shortened V by 3 bases and J by 6 bases, and 20 bases separated the two germline ends. Looked up from germline, CDR1 is MNHNS and CDR2 is SASEGT. The CDR3 sequence is 17 residues long. CDR3 bases: TGTGCCAGCAGTGAGCGGATCAACAGGGTGGGGGATGAAAAACTGTTTTTT. As protein: CASSERINRVGDEKLFF.